The 17 T cell receptor beta chains listed next were all sequenced from one sample in a study of T cell repertoires in cytomegalovirus infection. No antigen is known for these receptors. TCRdb used MiXCR to reprocess the reads, holding one entry per CDR3 protein. The sample consists of some 480,000 distinct CDR3 sequences, more than 30% of them appearing once. Sample: cultured PBMCs, taken from culture after CMV antigen stimulation. These receptors came from a human donor in good health (CMV status not recorded). Some clones in this sample may be carry-over from other donors' samples.

This sequence joins TRBV12-3 or TRBV12-4 and TRBJ1-2; no reliable D call. Deletions cut 5 bases from V and 5 bases from J, with 9 bases between. The CDR3 spans 12 residues. For the CDR3, the DNA is TGTGCCAGCAGTAAGCTCGGGTATGGCTACACCTTC. This gives the protein CASSKLGYGYTF.

The rearrangement links TRBV19 to TRBJ1-2, with 8 nucleotides matching TRBD1. V lost 5 bases to trimming and J lost 7 bases; unmatched junction nucleotides: 9. The CDR3 consists of 14 residues. Germline-derived CDR1 and CDR2 are LNHDA and SQIVND (reference sequence). CDR3 bases: TGTGCCAGTAGTTCGGACAGGGCTTCCAGTGGCTACACCTTC. Translation gives CASSSDRASSGYTF. The whole variable domain, filled in from reference TRBV19 and TRBJ1-2, reads DGGITQSPKYLFRKEGQNVTLSCEQNLNHDAMYWYRQDPGQGLRLIYYSQIVNDFQKGDIAEGYSVSREKKESFPLTVTSAQKNPTAFYLCASSSDRASSGYTFGSGTRLTVV.

This clonotype was detected a few times. The gene calls are TRBV10-3 and TRBJ2-1, with 11 bases aligning to TRBD2. Trimming removed 3 bases from V and 2 bases from J; junction bases left unmatched: 3. The CDR3 consists of 16 residues. In germline, CDR1 is ENHRY, CDR2 SYGVKD. DNA of the CDR3: TGTGCCATCAGTGACTTAGCGGGAGGGGCCTACAATGAGCAGTTCTTC. Its translation: CAISDLAGGAYNEQFF.

This clonotype has only a few counts. This chain links TRBV20-1 with TRBJ1-2, with no clear D. V gave up 5 bases and J gave up 4 bases, with 14 bases separating them. CDR1 is DFQATT and CDR2 is SNEGSKA in the germline V gene (reference sequence). The CDR3 is 13 amino acids. CDR3 coding DNA: TGCAGTGCTGGTCCGGCTCTATCCTATGGCTACACCTTC. This gives the protein CSAGPALSYGYTF.

This rearrangement joins TRBV20-1 to TRBJ2-3, with 10 nucleotides matching TRBD2. The germline CDR1 and CDR2 sequences are DFQATT and SNEGSKA (reference sequence). CDR3 length equals 13 residues. V lost 6 bases to trimming and J lost 14 bases; unmatched junction nucleotides: 14. CDR3 region: CSATPGTSDFAYF. As DNA, the CDR3 is TGCAGTGCCACACCCGGGACTAGCGACTTTGCGTATTTT.

The chain combines TRBV24-1 with TRBJ2-5; D ambiguous. This CDR3 spans 13 amino acids. The germline CDR1 and CDR2 sequences are KGHDR and SFDVKD. V was cut by 5 bases and J by 1 base, with 7 bases left in between. The chain's CDR3 is CATSGFGQETQYF. As DNA, the CDR3 is TGTGCCACCAGTGGCTTCGGCCAAGAGACCCAGTACTTC.

This chain uses TRBV12-3 or TRBV12-4 with TRBJ2-1, with a possible D match to TRBD1 (7 bases). V was trimmed by 5 bases and J by 8 bases, leaving 16 bases between them. The CDR3 has 14 residues. The CDR3 DNA sequence: TGTGCCAGCAGTCTGGGGCAGGGGGACTATGAGCAGTTCTTC. This encodes CASSLGQGDYEQFF.

As DNA, the CDR3 is TGTGCCATCAGTGAGAGCCTTCTGCCCCTAGCGAGCTCCTACAATGAGCAGTTCTTC. The encoded protein is CAISESLLPLASSYNEQFF. The rearrangement joins TRBV10-3 to TRBJ2-1; tentatively, D is TRBD2 (6 bases). Germline CDR1 reads ENHRY; CDR2 reads SYGVKD. CDR3 length equals 19 residues. The V and J ends lost 2 bases and 0 bases respectively, with 20 bases between them.

V and J are TRBV4-3 and TRBJ2-3, with D possibly matching TRBD1 (6 bases). The CDR3 covers 15 residues. V gave up 0 bases and J gave up 1 base, with 8 bases separating them. Germline V lookup: CDR1 LGHNA, CDR2 YSLEER. The CDR3 sequence is CASSQDNRGTDTQYF. The CDR3 DNA reads as TGCGCCAGCAGCCAAGATAACAGGGGCACAGATACGCAGTATTTT.

The chain has TRBV12-3 or TRBV12-4 and TRBJ2-4; the D gene is possibly TRBD2 (5 bases). The V end lost 5 bases, the J end lost 5 bases, and 16 bases lay between the germline ends. This CDR3 has 15 residues. CDR3 DNA: TGTGCCAGCAGTAGATCCGGACTCCAACAAAACATTCAGTACTTC. This translates into CASSRSGLQQNIQYF.

This clonotype showed up just once. The rearrangement uses TRBV4-1 and TRBJ1-2, with D unresolved. V lost 0 bases and J lost 3, with 8 bases in between. Per germline, CDR1 MGHRA and CDR2 YSYEKL. The length of the CDR3 is 14 residues. CDR3 amino acids: CASSQDWTDYGYTF. CDR3 bases: TGCGCCAGCAGCCAAGATTGGACGGACTATGGCTACACCTTC.

This clonotype was detected a few times. This chain uses TRBV7-9 with TRBJ2-7; either TRBD1 or TRBD2 may supply D (5 bases each). From germline, CDR1 is SEHNR and CDR2 FQNEAQ (reference sequence). The CDR3 sequence is 14 residues long. V was pared by 2 bases and J by 1 base, with 9 bases between. In DNA, the CDR3 is TGTGCCAGCAGCTTACCGGGACGTTCCTACGAGCAGTACTTC. As protein: CASSLPGRSYEQYF.

The chain combines TRBV7-9 with TRBJ1-1; TRBD1 agrees at 8 bases. Germline trimming cut 2 bases from V and 5 bases from J; bases unmatched to any gene: 7. Per germline, CDR1 SEHNR and CDR2 FQNEAQ (reference sequence). The length of the CDR3 is 15 residues. The CDR3 DNA reads as TGTGCCAGCAGCTTAAACCAGGGGGCGAGGACTGAAGCTTTCTTT. Its translation: CASSLNQGARTEAFF.

This clonotype showed up just once. The chain joins TRBV27 to TRBJ2-7; D unresolved. Germline lookup yields CDR1 MNHEY and CDR2 SMNVEV (reference sequence). The germline V and J ends were trimmed by 5 bases and 0 bases, with 8 bases remaining between them. The CDR3 spans 13 residues. The CDR3 coding sequence is TGTGCCAGCAGTGACCCAGGCTCCTACGAGCAGTACGTC. As protein: CASSDPGSYEQYV.

This clonotype occurred many times. This CDR3 reads CATMSQGGYNEQFF. In DNA, the CDR3 is TGTGCCACAATGAGTCAGGGGGGCTACAATGAGCAGTTCTTC. The chain employs TRBV6-1 and TRBJ2-1, with D perhaps TRBD1 (7 bases). The CDR3 loop spans 14 amino acids. Looked up from germline, CDR1 is MNHNS and CDR2 is SASEGT. V was pared by 10 bases and J by 3 bases, with 16 bases between.

The J gene is TRBJ2-2, the V gene TRBV28; D is uncertain. The CDR3 sequence is 13 residues long. Germline CDR1 reads MDHEN; CDR2 reads SYDVKM. V lost 7 bases to trimming and J lost 8 bases, with 14 bases between them. The CDR3 region is CASTKSLRGELFF. CDR3 nucleotide sequence: TGTGCCAGCACAAAGAGTCTTCGTGGGGAGCTGTTTTTT.

This clonotype was found many times. J is TRBJ2-2 and V is TRBV19; 7 nucleotides line up with TRBD1. The CDR3 sequence is 16 residues long. Germline loops: CDR1 LNHDA, CDR2 SQIVND (reference sequence). V shed 1 base and J 5 bases; nucleotides not matched to a gene: 7. The CDR3 DNA follows: TGTGCCAGTAGTATAGGTACGACAGGGAAGACCGGGGAGCTGTTTTTT. It is translated as CASSIGTTGKTGELFF.